Below, 8 T cell receptor beta chains from the same sample are listed, as sequenced in a study of blood T cell repertoires in COVID-19. TCRdb's table, derived via immunoSEQ multiplex PCR, lists solely in-frame clones and lacks some. The data show 300,000 or so clones, 85% to 90% seen once. The sample taken for sequencing was peripheral blood. The receptors were sampled from a woman between 40 and 50 years old who had recovered from COVID-19.

The V gene is TRBV3-1 (or the pseudogene TRBV3-2), the J gene TRBJ1-5; D gene uncertain. CDR3 length: 15 amino acids. Trimming left V 1 base short and J 2 bases short, with 9 bases between. The germline CDR1 and CDR2 sequences are LGHDT and YNNKEL (reference sequence). The DNA of the CDR3 is TGTGCCAGCAGCCAAGTACACGGAGGCAATCAGCCCCAGCATTTT. Encoded protein: CASSQVHGGNQPQHF.

V usage is TRBV7-9 and J usage is TRBJ2-7; D ambiguous. The CDR3 loop spans 11 amino acids. Trimming stripped 4 bases from V and 7 bases from J, with 8 bases between. The germline V gene has CDR1 SEHNR and CDR2 FQNEAQ (reference sequence). Written as DNA, the CDR3 is TGTGCCAGCAGCTCGAACCGGGAGCAGTACTTC. Residues: CASSSNREQYF.

The genes are TRBV5-1 and TRBJ1-4, with TRBD1 identical over 9 bases. Germline assignment: CDR1 SGHRS and CDR2 YFSETQ. This CDR3 contains 15 residues. Trimming cost V 2 bases and J 8 bases; bases outside gene matches: 7. The CDR3 spells CASSFKGTGREKLFF. Here the CDR3 DNA reads TGCGCCAGCAGCTTTAAGGGGACAGGGAGAGAAAAACTGTTTTTT.

The V gene is TRBV19, the J gene TRBJ1-2; 8 bases align to TRBD1. With V trimmed by 4 bases and J by 7 bases, 11 bases remained unmatched. CDR3 length equals 15 residues. CDR1 is LNHDA and CDR2 is SQIVND in the germline V gene (reference sequence). The CDR3 DNA sequence: TGTGCCAGTAGTAGAGGACAGGGTGAACGGCGTGGCTACACCTTC. Protein product: CASSRGQGERRGYTF.

This chain joins TRBV5-6 and TRBJ1-1, with D uncertain. Germline-derived CDR1 and CDR2 are SGHDT and YYEEEE. CDR3 length equals 14 residues. V was clipped by 3 bases and J by 7 bases, with 16 bases between them. CDR3: CASSWSDRPSEAFF. The CDR3 DNA reads as TGTGCCAGCAGCTGGTCAGACCGGCCTAGTGAAGCTTTCTTT.

This CDR3 reads CASILGSGFYNEQFF. CDR3 DNA sequence: TGTGCCAGCATCCTAGGGAGCGGGTTCTACAATGAGCAGTTCTTC. The gene calls are TRBV3-1 (or the pseudogene TRBV3-2) and TRBJ2-1; the D gene is possibly TRBD2 (6 bases). This CDR3 is 15 amino acids long. Germline V lookup: CDR1 LGHDT, CDR2 YNNKEL (reference sequence). Trimming took 7 bases from V and 3 from J, leaving 16 bases between them.

The rearrangement links TRBV18 to TRBJ1-1; D ambiguous. This CDR3 has 12 residues. Germline loops: CDR1 KGHSH, CDR2 LQKENI. V was clipped by 2 bases and J by 4 bases, with 5 bases between them. DNA of the CDR3: TGTGCCAGCTCACCAGAGGGCACTGAAGCTTTCTTT. Encoded protein: CASSPEGTEAFF.

This clone was seen a single time. CDR3 DNA: TGTGCCAGCTCCCGGGACAGGGATACAGATACGCAGTATTTT. Its protein product is CASSRDRDTDTQYF. The rearrangement links TRBV3-1 (or the pseudogene TRBV3-2) to TRBJ2-3, with TRBD1 identical over 9 bases. CDR3 length equals 14 residues. V shed 8 bases, J shed 3 bases, and the junction held 6 bases outside the gene matches. CDR1 and CDR2 from the germline V gene are LGHDT and YNNKEL (reference sequence).